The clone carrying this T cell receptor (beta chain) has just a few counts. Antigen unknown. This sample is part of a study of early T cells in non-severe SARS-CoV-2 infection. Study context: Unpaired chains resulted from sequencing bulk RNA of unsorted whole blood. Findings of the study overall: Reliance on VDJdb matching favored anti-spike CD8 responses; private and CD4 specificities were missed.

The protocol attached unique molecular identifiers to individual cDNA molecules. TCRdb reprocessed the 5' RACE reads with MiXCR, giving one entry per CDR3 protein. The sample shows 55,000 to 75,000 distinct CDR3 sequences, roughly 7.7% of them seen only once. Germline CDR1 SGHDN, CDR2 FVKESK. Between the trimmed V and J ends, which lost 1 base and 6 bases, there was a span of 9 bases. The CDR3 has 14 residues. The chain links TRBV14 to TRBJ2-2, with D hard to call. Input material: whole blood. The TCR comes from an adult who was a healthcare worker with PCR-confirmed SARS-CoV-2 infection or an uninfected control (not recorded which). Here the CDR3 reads CASSQGLGAGELFF. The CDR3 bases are TGTGCCAGCAGCCAAGGATTAGGAGCCGGGGAGCTGTTTTTT.